Following are 4 T cell receptor beta chains from one sample sequenced in a study of cytomegalovirus exposure and HLA in healthy donors. PCR used 60 Vbeta primers and 13 Jbeta primers. Assay: immunoSEQ multiplex PCR; the TCRdb copy retains only in-frame clones and omits some. The table has some 150,000 clones, just under 80% seen once. Sequenced: PBMCs. These receptors all come from a woman between 50 and 59 years old in good health and CMV-seronegative.

V and J are TRBV10-2 and TRBJ1-1; tentative D call: TRBD1 (5 bases). Trimming removed 8 bases from V and 6 bases from J, with 7 bases in between. There are 10 residues in the CDR3. Germline loops: CDR1 WSHSY, CDR2 SAAADI. The chain's CDR3 is CASRGAEAFF. The CDR3 nucleotides are TGCGCCAGCCGGGGGGCTGAAGCTTTCTTT.

V is TRBV9 and J is TRBJ1-1; D remains unclear. Trimming took off 0 bases at V and 4 bases at J, with 7 bases between the two ends. Germline CDR1 is SGDLS and CDR2 is YYNGEE. The CDR3 contains 13 residues. In nucleotides, the CDR3 is TGTGCCAGCAGCGTAGCTGGGCGCACTGAAGCTTTCTTT. Translating gives CASSVAGRTEAFF.

This chain links TRBV27 with TRBJ2-2; the match to TRBD1 covers 10 bases. Germline CDR1 is MNHEY and CDR2 is SMNVEV (reference sequence). J was trimmed by 3 bases and V by 6 bases; bases with no gene match: 19. The CDR3 runs to 20 residues. CDR3 coding DNA: TGTGCCAGCAGCCCACTTCCAGGGGTGGACAGGGGGTGGGACACCGGGGAGCTGTTTTTT. This encodes CASSPLPGVDRGWDTGELFF.

The CDR3 DNA sequence: TGCGCCAGCAGTGAGTCGGACATCTACTTGTCAGAGCAGTACTTC. Amino acid sequence: CASSESDIYLSEQYF. The chain joins TRBV10-1 to TRBJ2-7, with D possibly being TRBD1 (5 bases). Deletions cut 0 bases from V and 7 bases from J, with 16 bases between. Germline V gives CDR1 WNHNN, CDR2 SYGVQD (reference sequence). This CDR3 spans 15 amino acids.